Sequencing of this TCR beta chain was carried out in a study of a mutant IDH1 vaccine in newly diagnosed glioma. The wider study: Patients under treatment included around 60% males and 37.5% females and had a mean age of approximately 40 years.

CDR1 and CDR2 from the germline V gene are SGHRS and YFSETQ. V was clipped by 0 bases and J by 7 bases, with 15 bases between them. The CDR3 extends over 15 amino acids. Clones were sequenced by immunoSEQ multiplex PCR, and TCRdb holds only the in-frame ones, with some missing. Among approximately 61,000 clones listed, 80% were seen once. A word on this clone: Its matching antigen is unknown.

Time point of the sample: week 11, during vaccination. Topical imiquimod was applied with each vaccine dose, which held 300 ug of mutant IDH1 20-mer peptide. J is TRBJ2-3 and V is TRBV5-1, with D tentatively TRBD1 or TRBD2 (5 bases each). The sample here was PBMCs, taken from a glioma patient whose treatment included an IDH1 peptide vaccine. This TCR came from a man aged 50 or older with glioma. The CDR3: CASSLGELGVNTQYF. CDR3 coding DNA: TGCGCCAGCAGCTTGGGGGAGCTAGGGGTAAATACGCAGTATTTT.